The 22 T cell receptor beta chains listed next were all sequenced from one sample in a study of T cell responses to AZD1222 COVID-19 vaccine. Produced via immunoSEQ multiplex PCR; TCRdb's table is partial and in-frame only. The sample consists of about 190,000 clones, roughly 90% of them appearing once. Sequences were derived from peripheral blood, sampled on day 0 of AZD1222 vaccination. These receptors all stem from an adult in good health.

V is TRBV7-2 and J is TRBJ1-2; D not resolved. The CDR3 runs 12 residues. Germline loops: CDR1 SGHTA, CDR2 FQGNSA. Trimming cost V 1 base and J 5 bases, with 5 bases left between them. Here the CDR3 DNA reads TGTGCCAGCAGCTTAGTCGGGTATGGCTACACCTTC. It specifies CASSLVGYGYTF.

V is TRBV14 and J is TRBJ1-1; no definite D call. Germline CDR1 and CDR2: SGHDN and FVKESK. Trimming took 1 base from V and 0 from J, leaving 3 bases between them. The CDR3 length is 13 residues. CDR3 amino acids: CASSQGMNTEAFF. The CDR3 DNA reads TGTGCCAGCAGCCAAGGAATGAACACTGAAGCTTTCTTT.

The chain recombines TRBV7-9 with TRBJ2-7; TRBD2 is a possible D gene (5 bases). The CDR3 is 14 residues long. Germline V lookup: CDR1 SEHNR, CDR2 FQNEAQ (reference sequence). Trimming pared 1 base from V and 0 bases from J, leaving 7 bases between. The CDR3 reads CASSLGRDSYEQYF. CDR3 in DNA: TGTGCCAGCAGCTTAGGACGGGACTCCTACGAGCAGTACTTC. The variable domain in full, with the rest retrieved from reference TRBV7-9 and TRBJ2-7, is DTGVSQNPRHKITKRGQNVTFRCDPISEHNRLYWYRQTLGQGPEFLTYFQNEAQLEKSRLLSDRFSAERPKGSFSTLEIQRTEQGDSAMYLCASSLGRDSYEQYFGPGTRLTVT.

The V call is TRBV27, the J call TRBJ2-7; 9 bases align to TRBD1. The junction had 7 bases not matched to a gene; V was cut back by 4 bases and J by 3 bases. Germline V gene lookup returns CDR1 MNHEY and CDR2 SMNVEV (reference sequence). CDR3 length: 15 residues. The CDR3: CASSSRDRAFYEQYF. Written as DNA, the CDR3 is TGTGCCAGCAGTTCCCGGGACAGGGCCTTCTACGAGCAGTACTTC.

The V call is TRBV27, the J call TRBJ2-7, with 7 bases that match TRBD2. The trim removed 3 bases at V and 0 bases at J, leaving 5 bases unmatched. Per the germline V gene, CDR1 is MNHEY and CDR2 is SMNVEV (reference sequence). This CDR3 contains 15 residues. CDR3 amino acids: CASSFVASGSYEQYF. The CDR3 DNA reads TGTGCCAGCAGTTTCGTGGCTAGCGGCTCCTACGAGCAGTACTTC.

The chain links TRBV6-2 or TRBV6-3 to TRBJ1-6; 9 bases are shared with TRBD1. There are 20 residues in the CDR3. V gave up 2 bases and J gave up 0 bases; unmatched junction bases: 11. The germline V gene has CDR1 MNHEY and CDR2 SVGEGT. The CDR3: CASSYSPGQGKTSYNSPLHF. Written as DNA, the CDR3 is TGTGCCAGCAGTTACAGCCCGGGACAGGGCAAAACCTCCTATAATTCACCCCTCCACTTT.

This rearrangement joins TRBV19 to TRBJ2-2, with D possibly being TRBD2 (6 bases). V shed 0 bases and J shed 4 bases, with 18 bases lying between them. Germline CDR1 LNHDA, CDR2 SQIVND (reference sequence). The CDR3 is 18 residues long. CDR3 nucleotides: TGTGCCAGTAGTATAGATGGGTCCGGACTACGATTCACCGGGGAGCTGTTTTTT. This sequence encodes CASSIDGSGLRFTGELFF.

The rearrangement links TRBV5-4 to TRBJ2-1, with no clear D. Trimming cost V 0 bases and J 6 bases, with 13 bases left between them. This CDR3 region has 15 residues. The germline V gene encodes CDR1 SGHNT and CDR2 YYREEE (reference sequence). The chain's CDR3 is CASSLAAQAGNEQFF. The CDR3 bases are TGTGCCAGCAGCTTGGCCGCTCAGGCCGGCAATGAGCAGTTCTTC.

This rearrangement joins TRBV27 to TRBJ2-7, with 8 bases that match TRBD2. Germline trimming cut 7 bases from V and 6 bases from J; bases unmatched to any gene: 14. This CDR3 has 15 residues. The germline CDR1 and CDR2 sequences are MNHEY and SMNVEV (reference sequence). The CDR3 bases are TGTGCCAGCAACCAACTCCCCAGCGGGAGAAGCGAGCAGTACTTC. It yields the protein CASNQLPSGRSEQYF.

The chain links TRBV7-3 to TRBJ2-3, with 8 bases identical to TRBD1. Germline values: CDR1 SGHTA, CDR2 FQGTGA. The ends lost 5 bases at V and 4 bases at J; junction bases unmatched: 2. This CDR3 has 13 amino acids. CDR3 loop: CASSTGGPDTQYF. Written as DNA, the CDR3 is TGTGCCAGCAGCACAGGGGGGCCAGATACGCAGTATTTT.

The genes are TRBV6-6 and TRBJ2-5; D possibly corresponds to TRBD2 (6 bases). V was trimmed by 4 bases and J by 3 bases, leaving 9 bases between them. CDR1 is MNHNY, CDR2 SVGAGI, per germline (reference sequence). The length of the CDR3 is 13 residues. CDR3 sequence (DNA): TGTGCCAGCAGTTTTCCGGGGGAAGAGACCCAGTACTTC. Protein sequence: CASSFPGEETQYF.

The genes are TRBV4-2 and TRBJ2-7; 10 bases match TRBD1. There are 14 residues in the CDR3. Per the germline V gene, CDR1 is LGHNA and CDR2 is YNFKEQ. V lost 5 bases, J lost 6 bases, and 7 bases stayed unmatched. CDR3 sequence (DNA): TGTGCCAGCAGCGCACGGACAGGGGGTCCCGAGCAGTACTTC. Its protein product is CASSARTGGPEQYF.

This chain uses TRBV27 with TRBJ2-7; 8 bases align to TRBD1. Germline CDR1 and CDR2: MNHEY and SMNVEV (reference sequence). Unmatched junction bases numbered 7, after V lost 5 bases and J lost 7 bases. There are 13 residues in the CDR3. Here the CDR3 reads CASSPQGAHEQYF. Here the CDR3 DNA reads TGTGCCAGCAGTCCGCAGGGGGCTCATGAGCAGTACTTC.

The chain joins TRBV2 to TRBJ2-1; D not certain. With 1 base removed from V and 10 bases from J, the gap between germline ends came to 8 bases. The germline V gene has CDR1 SNHLY and CDR2 FYNNEI. The CDR3 is made up of 12 amino acids. CDR3 in amino acids: CASSEVKREQFF. In nucleotides, the CDR3 is TGTGCCAGCAGTGAAGTAAAAAGAGAGCAGTTCTTC.

The V call is TRBV18, the J call TRBJ2-5, with 8 bases fitting TRBD2. Unmatched junction bases numbered 15, after V lost 1 base and J lost 5 bases. Germline V lookup: CDR1 KGHSH, CDR2 LQKENI. The length of the CDR3 is 18 residues. CDR3: CASSPRPMSGGLWETQYF. CDR3 nucleotides: TGTGCCAGCTCACCACGACCGATGTCGGGGGGGCTCTGGGAGACCCAGTACTTC.

The chain employs TRBV6-2 or TRBV6-3 and TRBJ1-1; 9 nucleotides line up with TRBD1. CDR3 length equals 15 residues. V lost 4 bases to trimming and J lost 4 bases; unmatched junction nucleotides: 7. Germline CDR1 and CDR2: MNHEY and SVGEGT. In DNA form, the CDR3 reads TGTGCCAGCAGTTGGCGCGACAGGGGGTCCACTGAAGCTTTCTTT. It specifies CASSWRDRGSTEAFF.

DNA of the CDR3: TGTGCCAGCAGTGAAGCCAGGACTGAGAACACTGAAGCTTTCTTT. Translated, it gives CASSEARTENTEAFF. V gene TRBV2 combines with J gene TRBJ1-1; no clear D. The CDR3 runs to 15 residues. Germline loops: CDR1 SNHLY, CDR2 FYNNEI. V was trimmed by 0 bases and J by 1 base, leaving 9 bases between them.

The chain links TRBV19 to TRBJ1-5, with D unclear. CDR3 length: 14 residues. V was cut by 3 bases and J by 7 bases, with 13 bases left in between. The germline gives CDR1 LNHDA, CDR2 SQIVND (reference sequence). The CDR3 DNA is TGTGCCAGTAGTATTTCGGTCCCCGGGCAGCCCCAGCATTTT. Translation: CASSISVPGQPQHF. Supplemented by reference TRBV19 and TRBJ1-5, the full variable domain reads DGGITQSPKYLFRKEGQNVTLSCEQNLNHDAMYWYRQDPGQGLRLIYYSQIVNDFQKGDIAEGYSVSREKKESFPLTVTSAQKNPTAFYLCASSISVPGQPQHFGDGTRLSIL.

V is TRBV5-1 and J is TRBJ1-1; tentatively, D is TRBD1 (5 bases). CDR3 length: 15 amino acids. The V end lost 3 bases, the J end lost 1 base, and 13 bases lay between the germline ends. CDR1 is SGHRS and CDR2 is YFSETQ in the germline V gene. CDR3 in amino acids: CASSSGLRPNTEAFF. CDR3 in DNA: TGCGCCAGCAGCTCGGGACTCAGGCCGAACACTGAAGCTTTCTTT.

This clone was observed once. V and J are TRBV5-5 and TRBJ2-7; possibly TRBD2 for D (5 bases). Germline CDR1 and CDR2: SGHKS and YYEKEE (reference sequence). The germline V and J ends were trimmed by 3 bases and 2 bases, with 9 bases remaining between them. This CDR3 comprises 13 residues. The CDR3 DNA sequence: TGTGCCAGCAGCTCCCTCGGGGCCTACGAGCAGTACTTC. As protein: CASSSLGAYEQYF.

This sequence joins TRBV4-2 and TRBJ2-4; 12 positions agree with TRBD2. In germline, CDR1 is LGHNA, CDR2 YNFKEQ. The V gene end was trimmed by 0 bases and the J gene end by 0 bases; junction bases not matched to a gene: 6. This CDR3 is built from 19 residues. The CDR3, as DNA: TGTGCCAGCAGCCAAGATCTAGCGGGGGGGCCATTAGCCAAAAACATTCAGTACTTC. Translated: CASSQDLAGGPLAKNIQYF.

In regard to this clone: Other nucleotide sequences from this sample produce the same CDR3. The chain combines TRBV28 with TRBJ1-2; TRBD1 aligns across 8 bases. V shed 3 bases and J 8 bases; nucleotides not matched to a gene: 2. Germline V gene sequence: CDR1 MDHEN, CDR2 SYDVKM. The CDR3 loop spans 12 amino acids. This CDR3 reads CASSLGTGGYTF. In DNA form, the CDR3 reads TGTGCCAGCAGTTTGGGGACAGGCGGCTACACCTTC.